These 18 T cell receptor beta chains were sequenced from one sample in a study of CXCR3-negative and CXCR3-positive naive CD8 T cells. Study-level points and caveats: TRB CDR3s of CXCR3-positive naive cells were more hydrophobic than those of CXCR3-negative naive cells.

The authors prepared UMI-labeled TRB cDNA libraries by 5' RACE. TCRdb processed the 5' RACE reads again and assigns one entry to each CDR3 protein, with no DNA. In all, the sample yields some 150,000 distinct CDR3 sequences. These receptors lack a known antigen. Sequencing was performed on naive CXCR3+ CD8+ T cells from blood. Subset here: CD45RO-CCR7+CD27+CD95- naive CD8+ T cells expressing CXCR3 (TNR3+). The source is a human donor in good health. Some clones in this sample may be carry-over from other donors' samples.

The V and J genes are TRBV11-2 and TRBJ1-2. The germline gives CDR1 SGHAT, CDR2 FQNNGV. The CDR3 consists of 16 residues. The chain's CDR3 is CASSSLVEGTNYGYTF.

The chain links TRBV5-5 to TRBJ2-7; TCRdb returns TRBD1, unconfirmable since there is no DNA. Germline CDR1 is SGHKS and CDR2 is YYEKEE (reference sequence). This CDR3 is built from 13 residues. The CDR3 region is CASSLVLGDEQYF.

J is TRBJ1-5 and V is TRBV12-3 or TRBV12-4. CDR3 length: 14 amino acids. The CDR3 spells CASSLSGMGQPQHF.

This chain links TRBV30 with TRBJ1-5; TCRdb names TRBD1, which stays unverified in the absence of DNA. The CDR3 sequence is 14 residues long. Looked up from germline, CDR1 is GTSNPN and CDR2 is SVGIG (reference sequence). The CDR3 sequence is CAWSPGEGNQPQHF. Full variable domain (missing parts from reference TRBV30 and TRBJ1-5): SQTIHQWPATLVQPVGSPLSLECTVEGTSNPNLYWYRQAAGRGLQLLFYSVGIGQISSEVPQNLSASRPQDRQFILSSKKLLLSDSGFYLCAWSPGEGNQPQHFGDGTRLSIL.

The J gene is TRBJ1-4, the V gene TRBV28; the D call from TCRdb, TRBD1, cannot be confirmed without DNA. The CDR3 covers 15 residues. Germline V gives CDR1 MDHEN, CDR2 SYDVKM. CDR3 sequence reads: CASSFVGLSNEKLFF.

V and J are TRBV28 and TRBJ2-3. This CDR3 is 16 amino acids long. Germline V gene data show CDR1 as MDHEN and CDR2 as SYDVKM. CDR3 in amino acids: CASEINGSPSTDTQYF.

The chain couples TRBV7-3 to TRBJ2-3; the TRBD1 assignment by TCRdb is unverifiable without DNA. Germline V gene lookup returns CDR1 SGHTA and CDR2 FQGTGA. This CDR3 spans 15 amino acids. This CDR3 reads CASSLQGASTDTQYF.

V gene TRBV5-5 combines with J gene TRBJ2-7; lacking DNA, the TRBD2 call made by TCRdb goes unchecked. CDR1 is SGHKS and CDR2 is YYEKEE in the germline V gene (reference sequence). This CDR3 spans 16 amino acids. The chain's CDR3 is CASSIGLAGTFYEQYF. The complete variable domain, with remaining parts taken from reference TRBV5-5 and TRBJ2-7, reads DAGVTQSPTHLIKTRGQQVTLRCSPISGHKSVSWYQQVLGQGPQFIFQYYEKEERGRGNFPDRFSARQFPNYSSELNVNALLLGDSALYLCASSIGLAGTFYEQYFGPGTRLTVT.

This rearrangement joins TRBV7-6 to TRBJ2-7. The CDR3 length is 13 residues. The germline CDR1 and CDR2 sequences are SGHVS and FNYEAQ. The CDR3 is CASSLGTSYELYF.

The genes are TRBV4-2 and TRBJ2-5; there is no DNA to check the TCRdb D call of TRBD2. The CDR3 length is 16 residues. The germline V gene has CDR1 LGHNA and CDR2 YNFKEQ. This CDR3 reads CASSQAPAGGPETQYF.

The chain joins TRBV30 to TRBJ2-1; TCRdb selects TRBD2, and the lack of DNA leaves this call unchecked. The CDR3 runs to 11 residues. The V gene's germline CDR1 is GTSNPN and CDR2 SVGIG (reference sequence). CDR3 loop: CGGDHYNEQFF.

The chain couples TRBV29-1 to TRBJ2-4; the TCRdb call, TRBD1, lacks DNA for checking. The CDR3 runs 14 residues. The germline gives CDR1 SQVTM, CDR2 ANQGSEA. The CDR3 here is CSVLAWDGIFIQYF.

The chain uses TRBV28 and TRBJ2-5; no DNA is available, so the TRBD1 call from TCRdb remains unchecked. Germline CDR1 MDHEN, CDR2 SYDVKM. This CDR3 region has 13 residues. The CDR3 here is CASSGDDKETQYF. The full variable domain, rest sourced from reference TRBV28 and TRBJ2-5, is DVKVTQSSRYLVKRTGEKVFLECVQDMDHENMFWYRQDPGLGLRLIYFSYDVKMKEKGDIPEGYSVSREKKERFSLILESASTNQTSMYLCASSGDDKETQYFGPGTRLLVL.

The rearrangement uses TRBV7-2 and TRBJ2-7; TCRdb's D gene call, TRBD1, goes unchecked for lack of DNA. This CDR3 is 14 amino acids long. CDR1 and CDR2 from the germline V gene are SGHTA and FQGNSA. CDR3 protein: CASSLDRTTYEQYF.

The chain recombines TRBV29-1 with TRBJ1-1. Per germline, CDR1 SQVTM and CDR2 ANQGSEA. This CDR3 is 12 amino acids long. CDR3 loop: CSVESGRTEAFF.

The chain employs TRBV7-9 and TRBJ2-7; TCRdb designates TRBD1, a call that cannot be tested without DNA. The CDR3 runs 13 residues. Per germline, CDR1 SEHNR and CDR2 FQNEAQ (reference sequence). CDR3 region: CASSLGTAHGQYF.

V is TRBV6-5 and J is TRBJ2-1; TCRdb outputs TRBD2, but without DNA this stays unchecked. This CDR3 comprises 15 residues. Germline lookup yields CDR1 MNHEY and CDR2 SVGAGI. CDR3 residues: CASSRGLDGYNEQFF.

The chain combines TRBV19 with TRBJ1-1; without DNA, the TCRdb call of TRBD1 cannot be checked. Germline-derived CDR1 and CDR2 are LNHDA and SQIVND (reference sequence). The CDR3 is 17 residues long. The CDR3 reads CASSITLTGGLNTEAFF.